The next 19 T cell receptor beta chains were all read from a single sample in a study of blood T cells in healthy people across ages. A second about 6 to 12 cycle PCR used barcoded and J-beta primers. TCRdb ran MiXCR on the 5' RACE reads and lists one entry per CDR3 protein. The repertoire holds hundreds of thousands of distinct CDR3 sequences, with 56% as singletons. Specimen: blood. These receptors all come from a man aged 40-55 years in good health.

This clonotype was counted many times. The chain links TRBV12-3 or TRBV12-4 to TRBJ2-3; D not certain. The CDR3 consists of 13 residues. V lost 3 bases and J lost 6, with 10 bases in between. In DNA, the CDR3 is TGTGCCAGCAGTTTCAACAATCGGGATACGCAGTATTTT. This codes for CASSFNNRDTQYF.

The chain combines TRBV5-1 with TRBJ1-5; a weak D match, TRBD1 (6 bases). The ends were cut back, 4 bases at V and 5 bases at J, with 16 bases in the middle. The length of the CDR3 is 15 residues. Germline CDR1 and CDR2: SGHRS and YFSETQ. CDR3 nucleotides: TGCGCCAGCAGCAAAACCACAGGGACTCATCAGCCCCAGCATTTT. Translation: CASSKTTGTHQPQHF.

Note on this clonotype: An end of the junction does not agree with germline; a read error may underlie this. The chain is built from TRBV6-4 and TRBJ2-1, with D perhaps TRBD2 (6 bases). The J call is doubtful: the DNA matches TRBJ2-7 better. The length of the CDR3 is 15 residues. Germline loops: CDR1 MRHNA, CDR2 SNTAGT. DNA of the CDR3: TGTGCCGGCAGTGAGGAGGGGAGCTCCTACAATGAGCAGTACTTC. This sequence encodes CAGSEEGSSYNEQYF.

The chain is built from TRBV29-1 and TRBJ1-1, with D unresolved. V was trimmed by 7 bases and J by 1 base, leaving 13 bases between them. The CDR3 length is 13 residues. Germline assignment: CDR1 SQVTM and CDR2 ANQGSEA. This CDR3 is CSANPGGNTEAFF. The CDR3 DNA follows: TGCAGCGCGAACCCTGGAGGGAACACTGAAGCTTTCTTT.

V usage is TRBV11-2 and J usage is TRBJ2-5, with 8 bases aligning to TRBD2. The junction had 17 bases not matched to a gene; V was cut back by 3 bases and J by 11 bases. This CDR3 region has 16 residues. The V gene's germline CDR1 is SGHAT and CDR2 FQNNGV. The CDR3 loop is CASSLELLGLANEQYF. The CDR3 DNA reads as TGTGCCAGCAGCTTGGAATTGCTCGGACTAGCCAATGAGCAGTACTTC.

This sequence joins TRBV7-9 and TRBJ1-1; unclear D gene. The V end lost 10 bases, the J end lost 1 base, and 10 bases lay between the germline ends. There are 12 residues in the CDR3. From germline, CDR1 is SEHNR and CDR2 FQNEAQ (reference sequence). CDR3 bases: TGTGCCACATTAATATGGAACACTGAAGCTTTCTTT. Translated, it gives CATLIWNTEAFF.

This clonotype came up a few times. This rearrangement joins TRBV27 to TRBJ2-7; 7 bases fit TRBD2. V lost 2 bases and J lost 4; bases outside the gene matches: 14. This CDR3 has 17 residues. Per the germline V gene, CDR1 is MNHEY and CDR2 is SMNVEV (reference sequence). CDR3 protein: CASSLHIAGTAAYEQYF. The CDR3 DNA follows: TGTGCCAGCAGTTTACATATAGCGGGCACGGCGGCGTACGAGCAGTACTTC.

This clonotype has a handful of counts. A read error may account for a junction end that differs from germline. The gene calls are TRBV7-3 and TRBJ2-1; no firm D call. The CDR3 loop spans 10 amino acids. Germline V gives CDR1 SGHTA, CDR2 FQGTGA. DNA for the CDR3: TGTACCAGCAGCTTTCACAAGGGGTTCTTC. As protein: CTSSFHKGFF.

There are a few counts of this clonotype. This rearrangement joins TRBV7-2 to TRBJ2-7; D is undetermined. The CDR3 is 13 amino acids. Per germline, CDR1 SGHTA and CDR2 FQGNSA. The V end was cut by 4 bases, the J end by 2 bases, with 9 bases between. CDR3 in amino acids: CASSSLTAYEQYF. The CDR3 DNA reads TGTGCCAGCAGCTCCCTTACCGCCTACGAGCAGTACTTC.

The chain couples TRBV7-2 to TRBJ1-5; D is possibly TRBD1 (5 bases). V lost 5 bases, J lost 6 bases, and 14 bases lay in between. The CDR3 sequence is 14 residues long. Germline V gene lookup returns CDR1 SGHTA and CDR2 FQGNSA. The CDR3 DNA is TGTGCCAGCAGCCGACGGGGGGATGGTCAGCCCCAGCATTTT. Translating gives CASSRRGDGQPQHF.

This chain links TRBV2 with TRBJ2-5; D unresolved. The V end was cut by 4 bases, the J end by 2 bases, with 11 bases between. The CDR3 length is 14 residues. Germline values: CDR1 SNHLY, CDR2 FYNNEI. CDR3 nucleotide sequence: TGTGCCAGCAGTGCCCGAACAGCTCAAGAGACCCAGTACTTC. The encoded protein is CASSARTAQETQYF.

This sequence joins TRBV6-1 and TRBJ1-4, with 9 positions matching TRBD1. V lost 5 bases and J lost 8; bases outside the gene matches: 15. The CDR3 covers 17 residues. From germline, CDR1 is MNHNS and CDR2 SASEGT. The CDR3 is CASSPNPRQGEEEKLFF. DNA for the CDR3: TGTGCCAGCAGTCCTAATCCACGACAGGGGGAGGAAGAAAAACTGTTTTTT.

V usage is TRBV9 and J usage is TRBJ2-7; unclear D gene. This CDR3 spans 10 amino acids. V was clipped by 8 bases and J by 4 bases, with 7 bases between them. The germline gives CDR1 SGDLS, CDR2 YYNGEE. CDR3: CASCPYEQYF. The DNA for the CDR3 is TGTGCCAGTTGCCCTTACGAGCAGTACTTC.

The DNA of the CDR3 is TGTGCCAGCAGTAAATCTCTTCAGCCGTACTTC. It specifies CASSKSLQPYF. V and J are TRBV12-3 or TRBV12-4 and TRBJ2-5; D not certain. The CDR3 covers 11 residues. The V end lost 5 bases, the J end lost 13 bases, and 14 bases lay between the germline ends.

This clonotype was seen a few times. This chain connects TRBV2 to TRBJ2-5; 7 bases map to TRBD1. Per the germline V gene, CDR1 is SNHLY and CDR2 is FYNNEI. The CDR3 has 14 amino acids. Unmatched junction bases numbered 4, after V lost 6 bases and J lost 0 bases. CDR3 nucleotide sequence: TGTGCCAGCAGAGGACAGGAATACCAAGAGACCCAGTACTTC. Its protein product is CASRGQEYQETQYF.

The chain uses TRBV12-3 or TRBV12-4 and TRBJ2-1; 8 nucleotides match TRBD2. CDR3 size: 14 residues. Trimming removed 6 bases from V and 8 bases from J; junction bases left unmatched: 9. The CDR3 region is CASSTAGLGYEQFF. The CDR3 bases are TGTGCCAGCAGCACCGCGGGACTAGGCTATGAGCAGTTCTTC.

This clonotype was counted a few times. V is TRBV7-2 and J is TRBJ1-2; TRBD1 is a possible D gene (5 bases). CDR1 is SGHTA and CDR2 is FQGNSA in the germline V gene. CDR3 length: 14 amino acids. Trimming took off 2 bases at V and 6 bases at J, with 13 bases between the two ends. CDR3 sequence: CASSLLSRVDGYTF. In DNA, the CDR3 is TGTGCCAGCAGCTTACTTAGCAGGGTGGATGGCTACACCTTC.

The chain uses TRBV28 and TRBJ2-3; a weak D match, TRBD2 (5 bases). This CDR3 has 16 amino acids. CDR1 is MDHEN and CDR2 is SYDVKM in the germline V gene. V was clipped by 6 bases and J by 0 bases, with 16 bases between them. The DNA of the CDR3 is TGTGCCAGCAGCAGATTAGCGACTAAAAGCACAGATACGCAGTATTTT. This codes for CASSRLATKSTDTQYF.

The sample holds many counts of this clonotype. An end of the junction differs from the germline gene, which may be a read error. The chain combines TRBV4-2 with TRBJ1-6; D gene uncertain. The germline gives CDR1 LGHNA, CDR2 YNFKEQ. CDR3 length equals 12 residues. The CDR3 DNA reads TGTGCCAGCAGCCAAGATAACTCACCCCTCCACTTT. This translates into CASSQDNSPLHF.